This T cell receptor beta chain was documented in a study of T cells in localized non-small cell lung cancer. Produced via immunoSEQ multiplex PCR; TCRdb's table is partial and in-frame only. The data show 90,000 to 95,000 clones, with under 95% seen just once and roughly 4.3% held by the top ten. Points on this clone: Its specificity is unknown.

General study results and limits: Greater blood T cell density accompanied longer overall survival. Heterogeneity within the tumor remains possible, as just one region underwent sequencing. Out of the top 100 tumor clones, a median roughly 52 were seen in adjacent lung.

The CDR3 extends over 15 amino acids. V dropped 0 bases and J dropped 6 bases, with 15 bases sitting between them. Germline V gene lookup returns CDR1 LNHDA and CDR2 SQIVND (reference sequence). The J gene is TRBJ2-7, the V gene TRBV19, with D perhaps TRBD1 (6 bases). The specimen was PBMCs, collected before any cancer treatment. The clonotype comes from a woman between 35 and 75 years old with stage II squamous cell lung carcinoma. Here the CDR3 DNA reads TGTGCCAGTAGTATAGAGGGGACCAGGGGCCTCGAGCAGTACTTC. Its protein product is CASSIEGTRGLEQYF.